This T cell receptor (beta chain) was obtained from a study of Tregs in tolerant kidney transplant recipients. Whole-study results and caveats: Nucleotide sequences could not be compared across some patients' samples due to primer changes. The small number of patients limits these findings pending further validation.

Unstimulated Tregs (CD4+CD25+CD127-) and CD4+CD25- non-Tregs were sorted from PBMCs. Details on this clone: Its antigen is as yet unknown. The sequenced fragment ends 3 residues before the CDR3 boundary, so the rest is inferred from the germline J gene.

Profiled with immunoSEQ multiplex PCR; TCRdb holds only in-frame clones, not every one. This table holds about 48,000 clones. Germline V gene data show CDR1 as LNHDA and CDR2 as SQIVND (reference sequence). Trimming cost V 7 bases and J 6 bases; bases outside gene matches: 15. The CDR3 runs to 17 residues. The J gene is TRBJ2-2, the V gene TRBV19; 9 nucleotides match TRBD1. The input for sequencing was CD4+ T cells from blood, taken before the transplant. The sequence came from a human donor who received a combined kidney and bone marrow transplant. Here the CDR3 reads CASTKVPPGQGAGELFF. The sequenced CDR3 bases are TGTGCCAGTACGAAGGTCCCACCGGGACAGGGAGCCGGGGAG.